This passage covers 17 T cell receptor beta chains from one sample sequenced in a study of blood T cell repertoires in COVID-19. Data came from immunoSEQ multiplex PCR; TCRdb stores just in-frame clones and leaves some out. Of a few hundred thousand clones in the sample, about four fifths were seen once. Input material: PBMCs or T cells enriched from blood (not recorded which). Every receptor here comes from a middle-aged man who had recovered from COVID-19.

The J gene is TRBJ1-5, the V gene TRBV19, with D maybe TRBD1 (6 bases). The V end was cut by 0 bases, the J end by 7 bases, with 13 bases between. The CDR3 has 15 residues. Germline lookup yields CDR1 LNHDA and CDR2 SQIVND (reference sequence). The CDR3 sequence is CASSIDGGGGQPQHF. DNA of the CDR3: TGTGCCAGTAGTATAGATGGTGGGGGCGGACAGCCCCAGCATTTT.

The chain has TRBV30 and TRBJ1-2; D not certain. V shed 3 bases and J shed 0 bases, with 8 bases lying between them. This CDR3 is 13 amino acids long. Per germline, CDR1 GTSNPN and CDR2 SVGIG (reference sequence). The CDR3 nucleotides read TGTGCCTGGAGGGCACCCGCTAACTATGGCTACACCTTC. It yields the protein CAWRAPANYGYTF.

The CDR3 protein is CASGVREANYGYTF. The CDR3, as DNA: TGCGCCAGCGGTGTACGGGAAGCTAACTATGGCTACACCTTC. The chain carries TRBV10-2 and TRBJ1-2; D gene uncertain. The CDR3 has 14 amino acids. Germline V gene lookup returns CDR1 WSHSY and CDR2 SAAADI. The V gene lost 8 bases and the J gene lost 0 bases, with 13 bases spanning the gap.

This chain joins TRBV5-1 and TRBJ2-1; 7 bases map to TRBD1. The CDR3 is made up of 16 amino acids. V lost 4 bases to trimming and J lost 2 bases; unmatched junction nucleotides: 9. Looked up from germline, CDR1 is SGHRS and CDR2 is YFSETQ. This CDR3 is CASSPGEGAPYNEQFF. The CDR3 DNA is TGCGCCAGCAGCCCCGGTGAGGGGGCCCCCTACAATGAGCAGTTCTTC. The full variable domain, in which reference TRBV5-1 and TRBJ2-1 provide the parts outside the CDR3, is KAGVTQTPRYLIKTRGQQVTLSCSPISGHRSVSWYQQTPGQGLQFLFEYFSETQRNKGNFPGRFSGRQFSNSRSEMNVSTLELGDSALYLCASSPGEGAPYNEQFFGPGTRLTVL.

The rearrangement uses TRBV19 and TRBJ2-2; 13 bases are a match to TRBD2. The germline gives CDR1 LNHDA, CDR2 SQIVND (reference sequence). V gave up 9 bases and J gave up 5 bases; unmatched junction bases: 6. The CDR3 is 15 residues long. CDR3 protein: CASTGLAGVTGELFF. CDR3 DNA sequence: TGTGCCAGCACAGGACTAGCGGGAGTTACCGGGGAGCTGTTTTTT.

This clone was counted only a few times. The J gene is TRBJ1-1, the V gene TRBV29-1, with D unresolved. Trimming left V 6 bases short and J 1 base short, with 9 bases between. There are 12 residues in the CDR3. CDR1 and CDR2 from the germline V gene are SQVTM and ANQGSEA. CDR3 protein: CSVERSNTEAFF. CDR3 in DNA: TGCAGCGTCGAGAGGTCGAACACTGAAGCTTTCTTT.

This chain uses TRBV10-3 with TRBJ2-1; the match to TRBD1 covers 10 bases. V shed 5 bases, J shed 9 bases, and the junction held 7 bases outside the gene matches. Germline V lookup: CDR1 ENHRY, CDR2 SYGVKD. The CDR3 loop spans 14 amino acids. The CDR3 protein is CAISRDRGRGEQFF. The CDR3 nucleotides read TGTGCCATCAGTCGGGACAGGGGACGTGGTGAGCAGTTCTTC.

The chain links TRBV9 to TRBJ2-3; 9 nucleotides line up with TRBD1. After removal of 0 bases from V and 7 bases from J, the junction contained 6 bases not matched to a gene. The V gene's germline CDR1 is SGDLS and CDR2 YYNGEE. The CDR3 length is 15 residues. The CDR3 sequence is CASSVVGQGHNTQYF. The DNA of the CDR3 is TGTGCCAGCAGCGTAGTGGGACAGGGACACAATACGCAGTATTTT.

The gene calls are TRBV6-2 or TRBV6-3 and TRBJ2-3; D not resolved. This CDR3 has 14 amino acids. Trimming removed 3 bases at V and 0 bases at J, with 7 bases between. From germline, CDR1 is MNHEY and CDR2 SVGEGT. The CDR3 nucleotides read TGTGCCAGCAGTTATCCAACTAGCACAGATACGCAGTATTTT. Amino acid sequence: CASSYPTSTDTQYF.

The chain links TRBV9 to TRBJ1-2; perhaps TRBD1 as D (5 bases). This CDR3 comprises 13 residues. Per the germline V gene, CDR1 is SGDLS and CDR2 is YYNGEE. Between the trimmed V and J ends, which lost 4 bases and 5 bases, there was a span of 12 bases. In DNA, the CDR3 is TGTGCCAGCAGCTATGAGACAGATTATGGCTACACCTTC. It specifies CASSYETDYGYTF.

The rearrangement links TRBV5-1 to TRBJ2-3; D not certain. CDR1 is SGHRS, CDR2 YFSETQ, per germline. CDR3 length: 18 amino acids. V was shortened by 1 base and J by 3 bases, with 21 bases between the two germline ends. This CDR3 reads CASSLSIPDFVLTDTQYF. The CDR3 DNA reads TGCGCCAGCAGCTTGTCCATACCCGACTTTGTCCTAACAGATACGCAGTATTTT.

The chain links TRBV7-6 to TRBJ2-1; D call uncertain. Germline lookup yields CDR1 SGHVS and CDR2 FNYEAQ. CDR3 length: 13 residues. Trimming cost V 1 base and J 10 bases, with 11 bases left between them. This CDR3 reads CASSLETAQEQFF. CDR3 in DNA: TGTGCCAGCAGCTTAGAAACAGCTCAGGAGCAGTTCTTC.

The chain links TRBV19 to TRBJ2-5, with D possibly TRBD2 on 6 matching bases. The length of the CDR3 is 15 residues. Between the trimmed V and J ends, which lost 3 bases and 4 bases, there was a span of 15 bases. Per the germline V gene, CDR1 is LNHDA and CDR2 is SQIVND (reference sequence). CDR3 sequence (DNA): TGTGCCAGTAGTATTGGGACGGGACTTTCAGAGACCCAGTACTTC. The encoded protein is CASSIGTGLSETQYF.

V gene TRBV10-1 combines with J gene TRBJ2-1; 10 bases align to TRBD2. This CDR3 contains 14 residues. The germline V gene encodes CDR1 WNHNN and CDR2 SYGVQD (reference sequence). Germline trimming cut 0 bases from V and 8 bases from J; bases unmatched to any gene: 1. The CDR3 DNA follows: TGCGCCAGCAGTGAGTCGCTAGCGGGGGATGAGCAGTTCTTC. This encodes CASSESLAGDEQFF.

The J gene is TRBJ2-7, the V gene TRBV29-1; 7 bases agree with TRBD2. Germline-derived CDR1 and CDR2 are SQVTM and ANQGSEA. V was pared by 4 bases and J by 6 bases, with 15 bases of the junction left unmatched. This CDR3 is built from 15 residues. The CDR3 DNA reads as TGCAGCGTTGGGAACATCGGGACTATCTTGCTCGAGCAGTACTTC. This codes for CSVGNIGTILLEQYF.

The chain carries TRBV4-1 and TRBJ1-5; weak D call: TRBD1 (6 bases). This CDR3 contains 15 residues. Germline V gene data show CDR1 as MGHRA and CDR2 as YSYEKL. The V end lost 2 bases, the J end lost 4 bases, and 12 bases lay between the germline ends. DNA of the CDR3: TGCGCCAGCAGCCAACCCGGACAGATTAATCAGCCCCAGCATTTT. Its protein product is CASSQPGQINQPQHF.

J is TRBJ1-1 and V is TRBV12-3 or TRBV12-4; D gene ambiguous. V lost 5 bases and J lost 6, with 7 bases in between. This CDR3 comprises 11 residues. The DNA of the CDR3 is TGTGCCAGCAGTCTGGGCGCTGAAGCTTTCTTT. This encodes CASSLGAEAFF.